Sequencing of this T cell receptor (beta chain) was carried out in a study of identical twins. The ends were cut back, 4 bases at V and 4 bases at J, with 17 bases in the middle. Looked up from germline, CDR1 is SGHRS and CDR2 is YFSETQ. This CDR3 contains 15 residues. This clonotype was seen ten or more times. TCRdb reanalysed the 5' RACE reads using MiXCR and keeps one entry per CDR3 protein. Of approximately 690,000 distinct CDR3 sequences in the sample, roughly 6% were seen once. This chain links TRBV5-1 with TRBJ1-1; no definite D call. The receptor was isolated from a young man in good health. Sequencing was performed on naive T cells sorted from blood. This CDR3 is CASSDIQLETTEAFF. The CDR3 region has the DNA TGCGCCAGCAGCGATATTCAACTGGAGACCACTGAAGCTTTCTTT.